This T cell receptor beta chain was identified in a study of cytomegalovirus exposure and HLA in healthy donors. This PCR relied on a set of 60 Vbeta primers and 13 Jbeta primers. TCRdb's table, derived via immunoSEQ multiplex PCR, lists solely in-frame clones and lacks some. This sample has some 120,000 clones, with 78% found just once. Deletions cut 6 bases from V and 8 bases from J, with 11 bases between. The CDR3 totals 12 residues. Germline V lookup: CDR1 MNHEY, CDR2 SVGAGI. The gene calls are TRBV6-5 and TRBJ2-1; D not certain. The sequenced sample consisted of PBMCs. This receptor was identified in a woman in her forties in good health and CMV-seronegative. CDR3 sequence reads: CASSLSGDEQFF. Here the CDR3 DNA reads TGTGCCAGCAGCCTTAGTGGAGATGAGCAGTTCTTC.